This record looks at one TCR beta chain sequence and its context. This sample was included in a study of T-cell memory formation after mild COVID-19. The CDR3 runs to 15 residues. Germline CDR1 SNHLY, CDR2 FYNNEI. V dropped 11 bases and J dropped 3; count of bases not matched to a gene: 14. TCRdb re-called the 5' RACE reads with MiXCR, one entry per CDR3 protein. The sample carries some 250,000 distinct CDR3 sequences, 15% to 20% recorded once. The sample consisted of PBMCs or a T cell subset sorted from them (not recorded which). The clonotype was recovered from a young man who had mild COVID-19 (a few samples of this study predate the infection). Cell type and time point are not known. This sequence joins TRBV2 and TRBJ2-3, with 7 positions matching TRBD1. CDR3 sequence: CASCWTGGFTDTQYF. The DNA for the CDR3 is TGTGCCTCATGTTGGACAGGAGGCTTTACAGATACGCAGTATTTT.